This TCR beta chain was found in a study of cytomegalovirus exposure and HLA in healthy donors. The study's findings and limits: Among the CMV-associated chains, a few were confirmed in vitro as specific for CMV antigens.

PCR used 60 Vbeta primers and 13 Jbeta primers. Assay used: immunoSEQ multiplex PCR; TCRdb lists only in-frame clones, some missing. The sample holds about 91,000 clones; 55% to 80% are singletons and the top ten take approximately 1.1%. There are a few counts of this clone. No antigen is known for it. The CDR3 totals 14 residues. With 7 bases clipped from V and 3 bases from J, the junction kept 11 bases outside the gene matches. Per germline, CDR1 GTSNPN and CDR2 SVGIG (reference sequence). Sequenced sample: PBMCs. This clonotype was sampled from a female donor in good health and CMV-seronegative. The chain joins TRBV30 to TRBJ1-1; 7 bases align to TRBD1. CDR3 residues: CASEKTGKYTEAFF. Here the CDR3 DNA reads TGTGCCTCGGAGAAGACAGGGAAGTACACTGAAGCTTTCTTT.